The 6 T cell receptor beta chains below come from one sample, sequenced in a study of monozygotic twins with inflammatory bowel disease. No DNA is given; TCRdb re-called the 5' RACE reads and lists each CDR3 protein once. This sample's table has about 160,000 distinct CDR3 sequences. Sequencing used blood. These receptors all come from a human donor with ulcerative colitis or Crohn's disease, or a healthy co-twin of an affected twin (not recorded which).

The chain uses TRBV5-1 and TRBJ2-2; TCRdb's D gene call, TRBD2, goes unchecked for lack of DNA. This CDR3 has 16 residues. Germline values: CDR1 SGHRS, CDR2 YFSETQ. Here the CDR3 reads CASSLVVGEGTGELFF.

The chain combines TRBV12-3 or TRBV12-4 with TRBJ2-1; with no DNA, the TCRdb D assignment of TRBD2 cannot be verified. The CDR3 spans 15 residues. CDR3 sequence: CASSPTTSGYNEQFF.

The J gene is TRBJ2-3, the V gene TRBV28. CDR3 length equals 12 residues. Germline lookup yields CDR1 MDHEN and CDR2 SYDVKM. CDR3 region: CASSWSADTQYF.

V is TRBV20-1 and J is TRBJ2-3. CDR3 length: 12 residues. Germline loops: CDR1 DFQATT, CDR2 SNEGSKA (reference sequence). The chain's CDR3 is CSARVGQDTQYF.

The CDR3 sequence: CSASGTSGTPYQQYF. This chain joins TRBV20-1 and TRBJ2-7; TCRdb names TRBD2, which stays unverified in the absence of DNA. CDR3 length: 15 amino acids. Germline V lookup: CDR1 DFQATT, CDR2 SNEGSKA (reference sequence).

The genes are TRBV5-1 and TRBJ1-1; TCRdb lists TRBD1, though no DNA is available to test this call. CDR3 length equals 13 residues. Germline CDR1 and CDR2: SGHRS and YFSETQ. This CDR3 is CASREGGNTEAFF.